A few counts support the clone carrying this TCR beta chain. Library preparation (for TCRbeta) was performed with unique molecular identifiers. TCRdb independently ran MiXCR on the PCR reads; one entry per CDR3 protein. In the table there are a few hundred thousand distinct CDR3 sequences, approximately 20% of which are singletons. The data are from a study of T-cell reconstitution after alpha-beta-depleted transplantation in children. This CDR3 is 16 amino acids long. J was trimmed by 6 bases and V by 0 bases; bases with no gene match: 10. Germline CDR1 is KGHSH and CDR2 is LQKENI. The receptor comes from a human donor who donated a stem cell graft to a child with acute lymphoblastic leukemia. The source was PBMCs from the stem cell graft donor, collected from the stem cell graft. This chain connects TRBV18 to TRBJ2-7; TRBD2 matches 8 bases. DNA for the CDR3: TGTGCCAGCTCACCACCGGGGACTAGAGCTTGGCCCGAGCAGTACTTC. It translates to CASSPPGTRAWPEQYF.